Listed below are T cell receptor beta chains from one sample, sequenced in a study of blood T cell repertoires in COVID-19. Assay used: immunoSEQ multiplex PCR; TCRdb lists only in-frame clones, some missing. Of roughly 200,000 clones listed, 88% are singletons. The sample comprised PBMCs or T cells enriched from blood (not recorded which). The receptor source for this set is a woman in her twenties or thirties who had recovered from COVID-19. Both conserved end residues are part of each CDR3. Each record gives: clone size, V gene, J gene, D gene, CDR3 DNA, CDR3 protein. D genes are given only for firm matches. Clone size is given for some rows only: seen once, a few or many times, or a class if the clone is expanded.

clone_size: -; v_call: TRBV5-4; j_call: TRBJ1-6; d_call: -; cdr3_nt: TGTGCCAGCAGCTTGGTGCGTAATTCACCCCTCCACTTT; cdr3_aa: CASSLVRNSPLHF
clone_size: -; v_call: TRBV6-5; j_call: TRBJ1-2; d_call: TRBD1; cdr3_nt: TGTGCCAGCACTTGGACAGGGGGCGGTGGCTACACCTTC; cdr3_aa: CASTWTGGGGYTF
clone_size: -; v_call: TRBV3-1/TRBV3-2; j_call: TRBJ2-6; d_call: -; cdr3_nt: TGTGCCGCCCGGGACTCTGGGGCCAACGTCCTGACTTTC; cdr3_aa: CAARDSGANVLTF
clone_size: -; v_call: TRBV3-1/TRBV3-2; j_call: TRBJ1-2; d_call: -; cdr3_nt: TGTGCCAGCAGCCAAGGTGTCTCTACTTATGGCTACACCTTC; cdr3_aa: CASSQGVSTYGYTF
clone_size: -; v_call: TRBV4-2; j_call: TRBJ1-2; d_call: -; cdr3_nt: TGTGCCAGCAGCCAAGATTGGGGCGGCCACTATGGCTACACCTTC; cdr3_aa: CASSQDWGGHYGYTF
clone_size: few; v_call: TRBV4-1; j_call: TRBJ1-2; d_call: TRBD1; cdr3_nt: TGCGCCAGCAGCCAAGAGCCGGGACAGCCCTATGGCTACACCTTC; cdr3_aa: CASSQEPGQPYGYTF
clone_size: -; v_call: TRBV14; j_call: TRBJ2-5; d_call: TRBD2; cdr3_nt: TGTGCCAGCAGCCAAGATCTTCGCAGGACTAGTATCGACTTC; cdr3_aa: CASSQDLRRTSIDF
clone_size: once; v_call: TRBV11-2; j_call: TRBJ2-1; d_call: -; cdr3_nt: TGTGCCAGCAGCTTCGTCGGTTACTCCTACAATGAGCAGTTCTTC; cdr3_aa: CASSFVGYSYNEQFF
clone_size: once; v_call: TRBV5-4; j_call: TRBJ2-2; d_call: -; cdr3_nt: TGTGCCAGCAGCTTGAGGGCGGGGTGGGACTCAACCGGGGAGCTGTTTTTT; cdr3_aa: CASSLRAGWDSTGELFF
clone_size: -; v_call: TRBV3-1/TRBV3-2; j_call: TRBJ1-1; d_call: TRBD1; cdr3_nt: TGTGCCAGCAGCCAAATCCAGGGGGCAGGCACTGAAGCTTTCTTT; cdr3_aa: CASSQIQGAGTEAFF
clone_size: -; v_call: TRBV12-5; j_call: TRBJ1-4; d_call: -; cdr3_nt: TGTGCTAGTGGTTTGGCAGGGGTTCGGGAAAAACTGTTTTTT; cdr3_aa: CASGLAGVREKLFF
clone_size: -; v_call: TRBV27; j_call: TRBJ1-5; d_call: -; cdr3_nt: TGTGCCAGCAGTTTAAGGAGGGGTAATCAGCCCCAGCATTTT; cdr3_aa: CASSLRRGNQPQHF
clone_size: -; v_call: TRBV29-1; j_call: TRBJ1-4; d_call: TRBD1; cdr3_nt: TGCAGCGCCCTGCAGGGACAGACTAATGAAAAACTGTTTTTT; cdr3_aa: CSALQGQTNEKLFF
clone_size: -; v_call: TRBV4-3; j_call: TRBJ1-4; d_call: TRBD1; cdr3_nt: TGCGCCAGCAGCCAAGATCTGGGGACAGGGGGCGAAAAACTGTTTTTT; cdr3_aa: CASSQDLGTGGEKLFF
clone_size: -; v_call: TRBV11-3; j_call: TRBJ2-3; d_call: -; cdr3_nt: TGTGCCAGCAGCTTAGCAGGGGCGGGAGATACGCAGTATTTT; cdr3_aa: CASSLAGAGDTQYF
clone_size: -; v_call: TRBV4-3; j_call: TRBJ1-6; d_call: TRBD1; cdr3_nt: TGCGCCAGCAGCCAGGAGCGGACAGGGAGGAATTCACCCCTCCACTTT; cdr3_aa: CASSQERTGRNSPLHF
clone_size: -; v_call: TRBV7-2; j_call: TRBJ2-7; d_call: TRBD1; cdr3_nt: TGTGCCAGCAGCCACGGGGACAGGAGATACGAGCAGTACTTC; cdr3_aa: CASSHGDRRYEQYF
clone_size: -; v_call: TRBV11-2; j_call: TRBJ1-4; d_call: -; cdr3_nt: TGTGCCAGCAGCTTACTGGGGGGTAACGAAAAACTGTTTTTT; cdr3_aa: CASSLLGGNEKLFF
clone_size: -; v_call: TRBV9; j_call: TRBJ1-3; d_call: TRBD1; cdr3_nt: TGTGCCAGCAGCGTCCGACAGGGCTCTGGAAACACCATATATTTT; cdr3_aa: CASSVRQGSGNTIYF
clone_size: -; v_call: TRBV5-5; j_call: TRBJ2-5; d_call: TRBD1; cdr3_nt: TGTGCCAGCAGTCGAAGACAGGGTATTCAAGAGACCCAGTACTTC; cdr3_aa: CASSRRQGIQETQYF
clone_size: once; v_call: TRBV10-3; j_call: TRBJ2-3; d_call: TRBD2; cdr3_nt: TGTGCCATCAGGGACCTGAGTAGCGGGGGGCCTAGCACAGATACGCAGTATTTT; cdr3_aa: CAIRDLSSGGPSTDTQYF
clone_size: -; v_call: TRBV7-9; j_call: TRBJ2-7; d_call: -; cdr3_nt: TGTGCCAGCAGCGCCCCAGGAGGTAACCCCTACGAGCAGTACTTC; cdr3_aa: CASSAPGGNPYEQYF
clone_size: -; v_call: TRBV5-1; j_call: TRBJ1-1; d_call: -; cdr3_nt: TGCGCCAGCAGCTCGGACATAAGAAACACTGAAGCTTTCTTT; cdr3_aa: CASSSDIRNTEAFF
clone_size: -; v_call: TRBV6-2/TRBV6-3; j_call: TRBJ2-2; d_call: TRBD1; cdr3_nt: TGTGCCAGCAGTGCGCCCAGGGGGCGAAACACCGGGGAGCTGTTTTTT; cdr3_aa: CASSAPRGRNTGELFF
clone_size: -; v_call: TRBV2; j_call: TRBJ2-7; d_call: -; cdr3_nt: TGTGCCAGCAGTAGGGACTTAACCTACGAGCAGTACTTC; cdr3_aa: CASSRDLTYEQYF
clone_size: -; v_call: TRBV3-1/TRBV3-2; j_call: TRBJ1-2; d_call: -; cdr3_nt: TGTGCCAGCAGCCCTGGGCGACAAGCTAACTATGGCTACACCTTC; cdr3_aa: CASSPGRQANYGYTF
clone_size: -; v_call: TRBV25-1; j_call: TRBJ1-2; d_call: TRBD1; cdr3_nt: TGTGCCAGCAGTCGAGGGACAGGGATGGATGGCTACACCTTC; cdr3_aa: CASSRGTGMDGYTF